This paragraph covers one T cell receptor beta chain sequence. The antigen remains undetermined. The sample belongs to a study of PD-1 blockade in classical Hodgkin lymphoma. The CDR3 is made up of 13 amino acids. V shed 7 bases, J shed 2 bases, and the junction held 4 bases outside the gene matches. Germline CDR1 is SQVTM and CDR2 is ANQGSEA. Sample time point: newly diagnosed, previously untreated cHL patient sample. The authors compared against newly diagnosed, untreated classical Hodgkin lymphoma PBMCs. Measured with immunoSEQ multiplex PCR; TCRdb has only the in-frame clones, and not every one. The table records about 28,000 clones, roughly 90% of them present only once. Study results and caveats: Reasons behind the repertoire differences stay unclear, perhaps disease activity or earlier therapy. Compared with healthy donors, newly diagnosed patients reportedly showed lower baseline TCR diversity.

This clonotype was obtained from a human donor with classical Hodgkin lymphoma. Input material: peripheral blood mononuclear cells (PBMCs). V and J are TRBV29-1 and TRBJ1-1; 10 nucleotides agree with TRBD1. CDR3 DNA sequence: TGCAGCGCCCGACAGGGGGCTAACACTGAAGCTTTCTTT. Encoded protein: CSARQGANTEAFF.